Sequencing of this T cell receptor (beta chain) was carried out in a study of neurological immune-mediated disorders. This CDR3 contains 14 residues. Germline CDR1 is SGHTA and CDR2 is FQGNSA. V shed 3 bases and J 3 bases; nucleotides not matched to a gene: 4. Unsorted libraries used 2 million PBMCs kept at -80 degrees C. Synthesis of cDNA used 5'RACE (with 10-nucleotide random UMIs). TCRdb fed the 5' RACE reads into MiXCR, producing one record per CDR3 protein. In the table there are tens of thousands of distinct CDR3 sequences, 2.6% of which are singletons. Study-wide results and caveats: No CDR3 amino acid sequences recurred among expanded clones across subjects, suggesting private repertoires in all groups.

Regarding this clonotype: What it binds is unknown.

The TCR was taken from a woman aged 30 to 39 with multiple sclerosis. Input material: PBMCs. The rearrangement uses TRBV7-2 and TRBJ2-7; TRBD2 matches 8 bases. The CDR3, as DNA: TGTGCCAGCAGCTTTGCGACTAGCGACTACGAGCAGTACTTC. Translation: CASSFATSDYEQYF.